This T cell receptor beta chain originates from a study of PD-1 blockade in classical Hodgkin lymphoma. Findings of the study overall: CD4+ TCR diversity, unlike CD8+, rose significantly by C4D1. Before treatment, complete responders showed about the same diversity as newly diagnosed patients.

Sequencing used immunoSEQ multiplex PCR; TCRdb keeps in-frame clones, though not all of them. The sample includes approximately 84,000 clones, about nine tenths of them seen just once. Turning to this clone: Antigen: not known.

In every patient, relapse followed autologous stem cell transplantation, while exposure to brentuximab vedotin differed. Classifying best responses yielded complete response, partial response or progressive disease. The sample was peripheral blood mononuclear cells (PBMCs), taken at baseline. The TCR comes from a human donor with classical Hodgkin lymphoma.

DNA for the CDR3: TGTGCCAGCAGCCAATACCAAGGGTTCAATGAGCAGTTCTTC. This gives the protein CASSQYQGFNEQFF. The V and J genes are TRBV16 and TRBJ2-1, with D uncertain. The CDR3 spans 14 residues. V lost 1 base and J 6 bases, leaving 10 bases between the germline ends. From germline, CDR1 is KGHSY and CDR2 FQNENV. The full variable domain, rest sourced from reference TRBV16 and TRBJ2-1, is GEEVAQTPKHLVRGEGQKAKLYCAPIKGHSYVFWYQQVLKNEFKFLISFQNENVFDETGMPKERFSAKCLPNSPCSLEIQATKLEDSAVYFCASSQYQGFNEQFFGPGTRLTVL.